The T cell receptor (beta chain) under discussion was sequenced for a study of shared clonotypes between healthy human individuals. In the study's own analysis: Junction-only sequences without quality scores came from ImmunoSEQ, so filtering differed. Only in-frame clones appear in the TCRdb table, and some are missing; sequencing was by immunoSEQ multiplex PCR. D and trimming were read from the DNA, whereas the V and J calls and clone size are those reported in that table. The sample carries 2,500,000 or so clones, approximately 94% recorded once. This CDR3 spans 15 amino acids. CDR1 and CDR2 (germline): SGHKS, YYEKEE (reference sequence). J gave up 4 bases and V 0 bases, and 6 bases lay outside the gene matches.

This clonotype originated in a man aged 18 to 30 in good health. Sequencing used naive CD4+ T cells sorted from blood. As to subset: CD45RA+ positively selected. The chain has TRBV5-5 and TRBJ1-1; 7 bases are shared with TRBD1. CDR3 bases: TGTGCCAGCAGCTTGGAAAGGGGGCAACGCACTGAAGCTTTCTTT. Its protein product is CASSLERGQRTEAFF.